The T cell receptor beta chain under discussion was sequenced for a study of CXCR3-negative and CXCR3-positive naive CD8 T cells. cDNA libraries for TRB were generated by 5' RACE incorporating UMI labels. TCRdb reworked the 5' RACE reads into one entry per CDR3 protein, no DNA. This specimen shows 45,000 to 65,000 distinct CDR3 sequences; the ten leading clones hold approximately 1.4%. Germline V lookup: CDR1 SQVTM, CDR2 ANQGSEA. CDR3 length: 13 residues. Findings and caveats of the study: Sequencing showed both naive subsets with comparably high diversity, and memory CD8+ cells much lower. Compared with CXCR3-negative naive cells, CXCR3-positive naive cells showed more hydrophobic TRB CDR3s. CXCR3 levels fell partly with cryopreservation; most assays relied on fresh PBMCs. In naive cells, CXCR3-negative and CXCR3-positive subsets had similar TRBV-TRBJ usage; memory cells differed.

With regard to this clonotype: What it binds is unknown.

This chain links TRBV29-1 with TRBJ2-2; TCRdb indicates TRBD1, and absent DNA this call remains unverified. This clonotype originated in a human donor in good health. Some clones in this sample may be carry-over from other donors' samples. Sequences were obtained from naive CXCR3- CD8+ T cells from blood. Subset of the sample: CD45RO-CCR7+CD27+CD95- naive CD8+ T cells lacking CXCR3 (TNR3-). The CDR3 is CSGRSLDTGELFF.